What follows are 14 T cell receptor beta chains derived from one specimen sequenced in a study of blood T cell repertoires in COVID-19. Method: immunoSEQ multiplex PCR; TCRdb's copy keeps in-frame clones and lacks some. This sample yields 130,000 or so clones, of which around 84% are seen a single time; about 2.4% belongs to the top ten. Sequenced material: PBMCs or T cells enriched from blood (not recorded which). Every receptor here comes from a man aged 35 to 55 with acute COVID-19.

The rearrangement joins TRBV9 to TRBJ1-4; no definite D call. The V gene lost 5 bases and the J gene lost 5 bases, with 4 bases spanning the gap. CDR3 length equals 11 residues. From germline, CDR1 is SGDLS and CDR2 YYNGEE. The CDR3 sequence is CASSSNEKLFF. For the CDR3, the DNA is TGTGCCAGCAGTTCGAATGAAAAACTGTTTTTT.

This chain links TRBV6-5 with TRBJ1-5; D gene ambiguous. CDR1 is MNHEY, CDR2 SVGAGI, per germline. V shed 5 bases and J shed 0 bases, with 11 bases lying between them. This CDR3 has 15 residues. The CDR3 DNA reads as TGTGCCAGCAGTAGGAGCGGGAATAGCAATCAGCCCCAGCATTTT. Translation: CASSRSGNSNQPQHF.

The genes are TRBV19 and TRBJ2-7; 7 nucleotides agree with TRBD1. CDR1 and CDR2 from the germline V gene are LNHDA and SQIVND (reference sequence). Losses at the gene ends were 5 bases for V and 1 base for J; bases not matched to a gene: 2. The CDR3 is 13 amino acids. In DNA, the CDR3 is TGTGCCAGTAGTCAGGGGGTATCCTACGAGCAGTACTTC. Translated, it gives CASSQGVSYEQYF.

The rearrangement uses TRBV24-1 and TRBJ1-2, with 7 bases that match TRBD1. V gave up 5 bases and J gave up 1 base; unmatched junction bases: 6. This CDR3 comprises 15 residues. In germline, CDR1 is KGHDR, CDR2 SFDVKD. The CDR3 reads CATSVRDRDNYGYTF. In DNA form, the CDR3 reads TGTGCCACCAGTGTTCGAGACAGGGATAACTATGGCTACACCTTC.

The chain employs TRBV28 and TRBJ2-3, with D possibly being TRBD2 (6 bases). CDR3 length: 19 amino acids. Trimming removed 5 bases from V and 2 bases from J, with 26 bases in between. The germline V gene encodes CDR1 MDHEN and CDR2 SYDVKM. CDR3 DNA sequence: TGTGCCAGCAGTCCTCTTGGCCGAGGGAGGACGAACTTCACAGATACGCAGTATTTT. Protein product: CASSPLGRGRTNFTDTQYF. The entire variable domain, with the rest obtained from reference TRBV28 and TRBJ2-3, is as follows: DVKVTQSSRYLVKRTGEKVFLECVQDMDHENMFWYRQDPGLGLRLIYFSYDVKMKEKGDIPEGYSVSREKKERFSLILESASTNQTSMYLCASSPLGRGRTNFTDTQYFGPGTRLTVL.

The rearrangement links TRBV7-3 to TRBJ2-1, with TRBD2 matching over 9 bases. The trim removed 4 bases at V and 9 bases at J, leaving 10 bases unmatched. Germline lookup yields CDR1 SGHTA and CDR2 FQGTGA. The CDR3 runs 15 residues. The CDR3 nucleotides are TGTGCCAGCAGCTCTCAGCGGGAGGTGATGGGTGAGCAGTTCTTC. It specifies CASSSQREVMGEQFF.

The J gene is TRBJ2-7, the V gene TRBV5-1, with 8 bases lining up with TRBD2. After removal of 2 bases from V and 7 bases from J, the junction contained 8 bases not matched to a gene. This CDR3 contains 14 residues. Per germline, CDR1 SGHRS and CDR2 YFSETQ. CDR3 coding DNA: TGCGCCAGCAGCTTTGGGACTAGGCTTTCGGAGCAGTACTTC. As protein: CASSFGTRLSEQYF. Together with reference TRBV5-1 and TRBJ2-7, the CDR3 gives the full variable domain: KAGVTQTPRYLIKTRGQQVTLSCSPISGHRSVSWYQQTPGQGLQFLFEYFSETQRNKGNFPGRFSGRQFSNSRSEMNVSTLELGDSALYLCASSFGTRLSEQYFGPGTRLTVT.

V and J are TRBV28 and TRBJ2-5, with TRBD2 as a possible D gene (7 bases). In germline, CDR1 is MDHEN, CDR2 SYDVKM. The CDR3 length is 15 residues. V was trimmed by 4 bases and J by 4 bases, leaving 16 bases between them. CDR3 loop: CASSYRGGIGETQYF. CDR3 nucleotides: TGTGCCAGCAGTTATAGGGGGGGTATAGGAGAGACCCAGTACTTC.

DNA of the CDR3: TGTGCCAGCAGCTCCCTCGGGGCCTACGAGCAGTACTTC. Its translation: CASSSLGAYEQYF. The V call is TRBV7-9, the J call TRBJ2-7, with D perhaps TRBD2 (5 bases). The CDR3 contains 13 residues. CDR1 is SEHNR, CDR2 FQNEAQ, per germline (reference sequence). V lost 4 bases and J lost 2, with 9 bases in between.

The CDR3 reads CASSLRGFSSTDTQYF. CDR3 coding DNA: TGCGCCAGCAGCTTGAGGGGATTTTCTAGCACAGATACGCAGTATTTT. This chain joins TRBV5-1 and TRBJ2-3, with D perhaps TRBD1 (5 bases). Germline values: CDR1 SGHRS, CDR2 YFSETQ. The V end lost 1 base, the J end lost 0 bases, and 12 bases lay between the germline ends. This CDR3 is built from 16 residues.

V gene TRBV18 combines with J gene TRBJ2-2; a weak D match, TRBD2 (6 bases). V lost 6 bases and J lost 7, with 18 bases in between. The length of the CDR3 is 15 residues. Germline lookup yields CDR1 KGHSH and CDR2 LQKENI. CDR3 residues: CASSPTAGKNGELFF. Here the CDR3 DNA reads TGTGCCAGCTCGCCAACGGCGGGGAAAAACGGGGAGCTGTTTTTT.

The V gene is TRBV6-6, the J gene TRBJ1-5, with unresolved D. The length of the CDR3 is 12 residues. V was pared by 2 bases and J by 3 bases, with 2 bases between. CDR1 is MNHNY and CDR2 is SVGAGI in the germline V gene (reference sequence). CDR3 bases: TGTGCCAGCAGTTACCTCAATCAGCCCCAGCATTTT. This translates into CASSYLNQPQHF.

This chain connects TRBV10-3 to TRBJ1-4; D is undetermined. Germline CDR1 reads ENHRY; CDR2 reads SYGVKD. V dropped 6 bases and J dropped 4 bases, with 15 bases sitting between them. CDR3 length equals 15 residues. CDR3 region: CAISGDPRDNEKLFF. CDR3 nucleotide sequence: TGTGCCATCAGCGGGGATCCGCGGGATAATGAAAAACTGTTTTTT.

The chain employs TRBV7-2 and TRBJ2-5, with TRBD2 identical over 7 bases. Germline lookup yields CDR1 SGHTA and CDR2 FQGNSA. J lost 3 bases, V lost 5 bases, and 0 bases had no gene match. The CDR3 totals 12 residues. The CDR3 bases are TGTGCCAGCAGCCGGGGGGAAGAGACCCAGTACTTC. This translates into CASSRGEETQYF.